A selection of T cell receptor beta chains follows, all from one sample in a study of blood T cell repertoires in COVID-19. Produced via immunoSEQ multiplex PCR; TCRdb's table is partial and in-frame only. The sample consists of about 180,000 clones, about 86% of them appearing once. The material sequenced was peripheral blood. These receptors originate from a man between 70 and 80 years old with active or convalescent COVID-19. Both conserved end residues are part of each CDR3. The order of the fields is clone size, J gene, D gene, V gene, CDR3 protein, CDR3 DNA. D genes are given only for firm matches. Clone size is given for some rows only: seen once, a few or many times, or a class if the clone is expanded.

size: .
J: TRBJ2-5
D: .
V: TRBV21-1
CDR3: CASSKARGGGETQYF
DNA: TGTGCCAGCAGCAAAGCGCGTGGCGGAGGGGAGACCCAGTACTTC

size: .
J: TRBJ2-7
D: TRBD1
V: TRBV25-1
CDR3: CASSEDKGDRRAYEQYF
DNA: TGTGCCAGCAGTGAAGACAAAGGGGACAGGAGAGCCTACGAGCAGTACTTC

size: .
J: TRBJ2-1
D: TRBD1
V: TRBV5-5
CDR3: CASTETGGGYNEQFF
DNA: TGTGCCAGCACCGAAACAGGGGGCGGGTACAATGAGCAGTTCTTC

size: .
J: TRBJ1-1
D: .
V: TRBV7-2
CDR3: CASSPRRANTEAFF
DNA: TGTGCCAGCAGCCCTCGGAGGGCGAACACTGAAGCTTTCTTT

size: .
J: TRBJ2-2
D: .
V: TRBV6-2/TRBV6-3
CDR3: CASSYVGGGELFF
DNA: TGTGCCAGCAGTTATGTCGGGGGCGGGGAGCTGTTTTTT

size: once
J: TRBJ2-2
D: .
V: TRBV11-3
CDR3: CASSPVPTGELFF
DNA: TGTGCCAGCAGCCCCGTTCCCACCGGGGAGCTGTTTTTT

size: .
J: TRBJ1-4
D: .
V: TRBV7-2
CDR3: CASSPGYGEKLFF
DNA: TGTGCCAGCAGCCCAGGGTATGGTGAAAAACTGTTTTTT

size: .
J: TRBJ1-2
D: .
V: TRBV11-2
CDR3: CASSPTGIPRDGYTF
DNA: TGTGCCAGCAGTCCGACAGGTATCCCAAGGGATGGCTACACCTTC

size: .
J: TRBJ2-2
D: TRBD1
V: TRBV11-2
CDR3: CASSSDRGLIGELFF
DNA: TGTGCCAGCAGCTCAGACAGGGGGCTAATCGGGGAGCTGTTTTTT

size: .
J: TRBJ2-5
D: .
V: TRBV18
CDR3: CASSPPDRETQYF
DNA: TGTGCCAGCTCACCACCCGACAGGGAGACCCAGTACTTC

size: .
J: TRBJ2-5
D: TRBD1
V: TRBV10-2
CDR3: CASRKDRGHGETQYF
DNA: TGCGCCAGCAGGAAAGACAGGGGGCATGGAGAGACCCAGTACTTC

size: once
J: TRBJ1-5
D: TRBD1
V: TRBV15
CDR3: CATSRNDRGYQPQHF
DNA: TGTGCCACCAGCAGAAACGACAGGGGATATCAGCCCCAGCATTTT

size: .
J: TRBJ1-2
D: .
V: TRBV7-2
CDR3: CASSLFMVGVRGYTF
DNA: TGTGCCAGCAGCTTATTTATGGTCGGTGTGCGTGGCTACACCTTC

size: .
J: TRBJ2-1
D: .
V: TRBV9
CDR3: CASSANDRQSEQFF
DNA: TGTGCCAGCAGCGCAAATGACAGGCAGAGTGAGCAGTTCTTC

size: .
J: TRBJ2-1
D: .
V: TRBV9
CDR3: CASSLQGFYNEQFF
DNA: TGTGCCAGCAGCCTACAGGGATTCTACAATGAGCAGTTCTTC

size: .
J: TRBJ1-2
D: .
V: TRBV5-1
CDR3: CASTPAPPSRSYGYTF
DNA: TGCGCCAGCACCCCAGCCCCCCCTTCCCGGAGTTATGGCTACACCTTC

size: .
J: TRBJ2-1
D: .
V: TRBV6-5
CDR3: CASSSSDSWHTEQFF
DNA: TGTGCCAGCAGCTCCTCAGACTCCTGGCACACTGAGCAGTTCTTC

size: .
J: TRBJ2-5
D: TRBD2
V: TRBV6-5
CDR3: CASFRGGADQETQYF
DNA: TGTGCCAGCTTCCGGGGGGGGGCAGACCAAGAGACCCAGTACTTC

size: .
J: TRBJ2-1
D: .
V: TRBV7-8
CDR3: CASSIDSISYNEQFF
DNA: TGTGCCAGCAGCATCGACAGTATCTCCTACAATGAGCAGTTCTTC

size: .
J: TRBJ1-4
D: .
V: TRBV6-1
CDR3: CASSGRGGTTNEKLFF
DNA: TGTGCCAGCAGTGGCCGAGGGGGAACAACTAATGAAAAACTGTTTTTT

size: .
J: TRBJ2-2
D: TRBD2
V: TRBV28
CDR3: CASRLGPQGWPSGRNNTGELFF
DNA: TGTGCCAGCAGACTGGGCCCACAGGGATGGCCTAGCGGGAGGAATAACACCGGGGAGCTGTTTTTT

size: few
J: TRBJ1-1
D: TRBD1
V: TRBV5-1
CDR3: CASSFRDRLNTEAFF
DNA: TGCGCCAGCAGCTTCCGGGACAGGTTGAACACTGAAGCTTTCTTT

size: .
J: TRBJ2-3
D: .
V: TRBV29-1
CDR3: CSVGHRTTDTQYF
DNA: TGCAGCGTTGGGCACAGGACCACAGATACGCAGTATTTT

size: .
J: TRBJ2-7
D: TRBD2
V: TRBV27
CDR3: CASSTNSGRAKQYF
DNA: TGTGCCAGCAGCACTAATAGCGGGAGGGCGAAGCAGTACTTC

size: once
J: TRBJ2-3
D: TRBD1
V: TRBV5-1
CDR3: CASSPGPSDRVDF
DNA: TGCGCCAGCAGCCCCGGACCTTCGGACAGGGTGGATTTT

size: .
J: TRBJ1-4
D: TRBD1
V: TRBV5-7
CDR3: CASRDPRDSQNEKLFF
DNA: TGTGCCAGCAGGGATCCCCGGGACAGCCAAAATGAAAAACTGTTTTTT

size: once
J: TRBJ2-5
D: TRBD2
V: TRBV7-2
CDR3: CASSQGLAGGFQETQYF
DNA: TGTGCCAGCAGCCAAGGACTAGCGGGAGGGTTCCAAGAGACCCAGTACTTC

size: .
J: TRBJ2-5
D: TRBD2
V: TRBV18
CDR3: CASSPTSGDQETQYF
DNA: TGTGCCAGCTCCCCCACTAGCGGGGATCAAGAGACCCAGTACTTC

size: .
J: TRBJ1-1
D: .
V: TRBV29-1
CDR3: CSVQTPQAFF
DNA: TGCAGCGTCCAGACTCCGCAAGCTTTCTTT

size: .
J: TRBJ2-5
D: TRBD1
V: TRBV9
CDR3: CASSVDPGQRGETQYF
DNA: TGTGCCAGCAGCGTCGACCCGGGACAGAGGGGGGAGACCCAGTACTTC

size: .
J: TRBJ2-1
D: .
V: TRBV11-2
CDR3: CASTTADRYNEQFF
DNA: TGTGCCAGCACTACAGCGGACCGATACAATGAGCAGTTCTTC

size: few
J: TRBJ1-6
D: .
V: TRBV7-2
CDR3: CASSSGQPAHSPLHF
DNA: TGTGCCAGCAGCTCTGGACAGCCGGCGCATTCACCCCTCCACTTT

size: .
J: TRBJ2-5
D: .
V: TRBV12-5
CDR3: CASGYGETQYF
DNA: TGTGCTAGTGGTTACGGAGAGACCCAGTACTTC

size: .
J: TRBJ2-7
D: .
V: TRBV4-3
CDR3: CASSQDLASYEQYF
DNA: TGCGCCAGCAGCCAAGATCTGGCTTCCTACGAGCAGTACTTC

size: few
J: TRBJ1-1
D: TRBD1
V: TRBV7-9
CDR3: CASSSVWGTGEGTEAFF
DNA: TGTGCCAGCAGCTCGGTCTGGGGGACAGGGGAGGGAACTGAAGCTTTCTTT

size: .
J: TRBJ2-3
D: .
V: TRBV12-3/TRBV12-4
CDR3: CASSSLAGDTQYF
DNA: TGTGCCAGCAGCTCCCTAGCAGGCGATACGCAGTATTTT

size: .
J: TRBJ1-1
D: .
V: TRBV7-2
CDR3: CASSAGSNTEAFF
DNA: TGTGCCAGCAGCGCAGGATCGAACACTGAAGCTTTCTTT

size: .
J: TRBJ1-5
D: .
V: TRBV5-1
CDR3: CASSLGQNQPQHF
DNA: TGCGCCAGCAGCTTGGGACAGAATCAGCCCCAGCATTTT

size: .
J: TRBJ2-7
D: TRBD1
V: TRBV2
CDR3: CASRLRGQVGSEQYF
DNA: TGTGCCAGCAGACTCCGGGGACAGGTGGGCTCGGAGCAGTACTTC

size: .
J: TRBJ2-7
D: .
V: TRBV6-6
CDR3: CASSFGGTAAYEQYF
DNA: TGTGCCAGCAGTTTCGGCGGGACAGCGGCCTACGAGCAGTACTTC

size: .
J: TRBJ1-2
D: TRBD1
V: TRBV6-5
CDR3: CASIDRGANYGYTF
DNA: TGTGCCAGCATCGACAGGGGAGCTAACTATGGCTACACCTTC

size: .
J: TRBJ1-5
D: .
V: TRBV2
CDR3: CASSERQVNQPQHF
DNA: TGTGCCAGCAGTGAACGACAGGTCAATCAGCCCCAGCATTTT

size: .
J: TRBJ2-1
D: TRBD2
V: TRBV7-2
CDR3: CASGFRLAGYNEQFF
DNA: TGTGCCAGCGGATTCCGACTAGCGGGGTACAATGAGCAGTTCTTC

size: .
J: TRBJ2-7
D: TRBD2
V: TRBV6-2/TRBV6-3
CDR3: CASSYPSSGGFYEQYF
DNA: TGTGCCAGCAGTTACCCGTCTAGCGGAGGATTCTACGAGCAGTACTTC

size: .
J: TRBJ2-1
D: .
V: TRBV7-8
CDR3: CASSIRTASSYNEQFF
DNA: TGTGCCAGCAGCATCCGGACAGCGAGCTCCTACAATGAGCAGTTCTTC

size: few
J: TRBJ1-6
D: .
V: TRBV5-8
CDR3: CASSSGAHADSPLHF
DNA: TGTGCCAGCAGCTCAGGGGCACACGCCGATTCACCCCTCCACTTT

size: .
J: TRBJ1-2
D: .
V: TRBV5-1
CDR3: CASSSSTSNYGYTF
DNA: TGCGCCAGCAGCTCCTCGACTTCCAACTATGGCTACACCTTC

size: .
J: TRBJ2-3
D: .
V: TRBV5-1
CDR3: CASSAGAGGEGTDTQYF
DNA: TGCGCCAGCAGCGCGGGGGCCGGGGGAGAGGGCACAGATACGCAGTATTTT

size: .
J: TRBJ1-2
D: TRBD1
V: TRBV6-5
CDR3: CASRDRGLRGYTF
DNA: TGTGCCAGCAGAGACAGGGGGCTCAGGGGCTACACCTTC

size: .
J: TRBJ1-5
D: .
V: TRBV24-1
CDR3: CATSDDSNSNQPQHF
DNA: TGTGCCACCAGTGATGACAGTAATAGCAATCAGCCCCAGCATTTT

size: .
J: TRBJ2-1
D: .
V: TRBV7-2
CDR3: CASSEQGPSYNEQFF
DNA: TGTGCCAGCAGCGAACAGGGACCCTCCTACAATGAGCAGTTCTTC

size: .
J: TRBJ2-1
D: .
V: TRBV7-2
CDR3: CASSLGWSAAYNEQFF
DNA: TGTGCCAGCAGCTTAGGTTGGAGTGCCGCCTACAATGAGCAGTTCTTC

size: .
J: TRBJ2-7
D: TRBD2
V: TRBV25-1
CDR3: CASSEYLSSGRYEQYF
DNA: TGTGCCAGCAGTGAATATCTCTCCAGCGGGAGGTACGAGCAGTACTTC

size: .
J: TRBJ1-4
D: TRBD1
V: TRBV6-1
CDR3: CASSEERGRWLFF
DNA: TGTGCCAGCAGTGAAGAAAGGGGGCGATGGCTGTTTTTT